The 32 T cell receptor beta chains listed next were all sequenced from one sample in a study of siplizumab effects on memory and regulatory T cells. The repertoire was sequenced with immunoSEQ multiplex PCR; TCRdb's copy has only in-frame clones and lacks some. Of 26,000 or so clones listed, 65% to 90% are singletons. Sequencing was carried out using memory CD4+ T cells sorted from blood. These receptors all stem from a human donor in good health.

V is TRBV9 and J is TRBJ2-2; D is undetermined. V gave up 0 bases and J gave up 10 bases, with 10 bases separating them. The CDR3 contains 13 residues. CDR1 is SGDLS and CDR2 is YYNGEE in the germline V gene. Written as DNA, the CDR3 is TGTGCCAGCAGCGTAGGGATAGCTCCGGAGCTGTTTTTT. It specifies CASSVGIAPELFF.

V gene TRBV19 combines with J gene TRBJ2-7, with 9 nucleotides matching TRBD1. Germline-derived CDR1 and CDR2 are LNHDA and SQIVND (reference sequence). The trim removed 4 bases at V and 0 bases at J, leaving 4 bases unmatched. The CDR3 runs 15 residues. CDR3 region: CASSTRTGVSYEQYF. Here the CDR3 DNA reads TGTGCCAGTAGTACTAGGACAGGGGTCTCCTACGAGCAGTACTTC.

The chain uses TRBV6-6 and TRBJ2-4; TRBD1 might be the D (5 bases). Germline CDR1 reads MNHNY; CDR2 reads SVGAGI (reference sequence). The V end was cut by 3 bases, the J end by 0 bases, with 6 bases between. CDR3 length: 14 residues. The CDR3: CASSYTGAKNIQYF. Here the CDR3 DNA reads TGTGCCAGCAGTTATACAGGAGCCAAAAACATTCAGTACTTC.

About this clone itself: The sample contains more than one DNA sequence encoding this CDR3. The chain employs TRBV2 and TRBJ1-1, with D perhaps matching TRBD1 (5 bases). Trimming took off 6 bases at V and 3 bases at J, with 14 bases between the two ends. The V gene's germline CDR1 is SNHLY and CDR2 FYNNEI. This CDR3 has 14 residues. The CDR3 sequence: CASSPGGADTEAFF. CDR3 bases: TGTGCCAGCAGCCCTGGGGGAGCTGACACTGAAGCTTTCTTT.

The chain links TRBV28 to TRBJ2-7; 9 bases fit TRBD2. The CDR3 is 16 residues long. CDR1 and CDR2 (germline): MDHEN, SYDVKM. The ends lost 2 bases at V and 5 bases at J; junction bases unmatched: 10. The DNA for the CDR3 is TGTGCCAGCAGTTTACTTAGCGGGAGTATTACCCACGAGCAGTACTTC. This codes for CASSLLSGSITHEQYF.

This chain links TRBV2 with TRBJ1-1; D is unclear. Germline values: CDR1 SNHLY, CDR2 FYNNEI. V lost 7 bases to trimming and J lost 3 bases, with 15 bases between them. This CDR3 region has 14 residues. The CDR3 sequence is CASNLGNWDTEAFF. CDR3 bases: TGTGCCAGCAACTTAGGCAACTGGGACACTGAAGCTTTCTTT.

There are a few counts of this clone. The CDR3, as DNA: TGTGCCAGCAGCTTAGACGAGAGGGTAGATACGCAGTATTTT. Protein product: CASSLDERVDTQYF. This chain links TRBV7-3 with TRBJ2-3; D possibly corresponds to TRBD2 (5 bases). In germline, CDR1 is SGHTA, CDR2 FQGTGA. The CDR3 spans 14 residues. V was cut by 2 bases and J by 5 bases, with 11 bases left in between. Full variable domain (missing parts from reference TRBV7-3 and TRBJ2-3): GAGVSQTPSNKVTEKGKYVELRCDPISGHTALYWYRQSLGQGPEFLIYFQGTGAADDSGLPNDRFFAVRPEGSVSTLKIQRTERGDSAVYLCASSLDERVDTQYFGPGTRLTVL.

This clone was seen once. The chain couples TRBV23-1 to TRBJ1-2; D is perhaps TRBD1 (5 bases). TRBV23-1 is sorted into the ORF group, with uncertain function. CDR3 length: 12 amino acids. V shed 7 bases and J shed 5 bases, with 11 bases lying between them. The DNA for the CDR3 is TGCGCCAGCATCCCCAGGGTGTATGGCTACACCTTC. Translated: CASIPRVYGYTF.

CDR3 sequence (DNA): TGCGCCAGCAGCTACTCCGGGGGGAGCACAGATACGCAGTATTTT. Its protein product is CASSYSGGSTDTQYF. V and J are TRBV5-1 and TRBJ2-3; 7 bases match TRBD2. This CDR3 region has 15 residues. The V and J ends lost 3 bases and 0 bases, in that order; junction bases with no gene match: 4. Germline V gene sequence: CDR1 SGHRS, CDR2 YFSETQ.

The chain uses TRBV29-1 and TRBJ2-3, with 9 nucleotides matching TRBD2. J gave up 5 bases and V 6 bases, and 12 bases lay outside the gene matches. This CDR3 comprises 15 residues. Looked up from germline, CDR1 is SQVTM and CDR2 is ANQGSEA. The CDR3 region has the DNA TGCAGCGTCGGCCTAAGGGCGGGGGGGAGAGATACGCAGTATTTT. It translates to CSVGLRAGGRDTQYF.

As for this clone: This CDR3 is also generated by other DNA sequences in the sample. The V gene is TRBV19, the J gene TRBJ1-5, with a possible D match to TRBD1 (5 bases). Germline V lookup: CDR1 LNHDA, CDR2 SQIVND (reference sequence). Deletions cut 3 bases from V and 6 bases from J, with 15 bases between. The CDR3 is 15 amino acids. The DNA for the CDR3 is TGTGCCAGTAGTATCGGGAGGGGCGTTGGTCAGCCCCAGCATTTT. Translated, it gives CASSIGRGVGQPQHF.

The chain uses TRBV6-4 and TRBJ2-7; TRBD2 is a possible D gene (6 bases). CDR1 MRHNA and CDR2 SNTAGT come from the germline V gene. CDR3 length equals 14 residues. V lost 10 bases and J 7 bases, leaving 23 bases between the germline ends. Here the CDR3 DNA reads TGTGCCACCCACAGGTGGGCGGGAACGCGGGAGCAGTACTTC. Residues: CATHRWAGTREQYF.

The rearrangement links TRBV29-1 to TRBJ1-2; 7 bases match TRBD1. Trimming cost V 4 bases and J 1 base; bases outside gene matches: 3. Germline loops: CDR1 SQVTM, CDR2 ANQGSEA. There are 13 residues in the CDR3. The CDR3 here is CSVGAGGNYGYTF. CDR3 nucleotides: TGCAGCGTTGGGGCAGGGGGTAACTATGGCTACACCTTC.

V gene TRBV28 combines with J gene TRBJ1-2, with D possibly being TRBD1 (6 bases). Germline-derived CDR1 and CDR2 are MDHEN and SYDVKM. Trimming removed 6 bases at V and 7 bases at J, with 12 bases between. CDR3 size: 12 residues. The CDR3 loop is CASSLGAPGYTF. The CDR3 DNA follows: TGTGCCAGCAGCCTGGGGGCACCTGGCTACACCTTC.

This clone has only a few counts. This rearrangement joins TRBV10-3 to TRBJ2-4; weak D call: TRBD1 (6 bases). CDR3 length: 13 residues. V was trimmed by 6 bases and J by 0 bases, leaving 6 bases between them. CDR1 and CDR2 from the germline V gene are ENHRY and SYGVKD. The CDR3 DNA reads as TGTGCCATCAGAGGGGGAGCCAAAAACATTCAGTACTTC. Encoded protein: CAIRGGAKNIQYF.

The chain carries TRBV4-3 and TRBJ2-3; D unresolved. Trimming removed 3 bases from V and 2 bases from J, with 3 bases in between. This CDR3 comprises 12 residues. The germline CDR1 and CDR2 sequences are LGHNA and YSLEER. CDR3 DNA sequence: TGCGCCAGCAGCCACGACACAGATACGCAGTATTTT. It codes for CASSHDTDTQYF.

On this clone: Sequence at one end of the junction differs from germline and may be a read error. This chain connects TRBV5-3 to TRBJ2-4, with TRBD2 as a possible D gene (5 bases). TRBV5-3 qualifies as an ORF whose function is uncertain. The CDR3 length is 13 residues. The CDR3 DNA follows: TGTGCCAGCAGCTTTTTTTCCGGGGACATTCAGTACTTC. Its translation: CASSFFSGDIQYF.

The V and J genes are TRBV12-5 and TRBJ1-4; D remains ambiguous. The CDR3 spans 14 residues. Germline V gives CDR1 LGHNT, CDR2 FRNRAP. The V gene lost 6 bases and the J gene lost 8 bases, with 16 bases spanning the gap. CDR3 nucleotides: TGTGCTAGTGGCTCGGCCACCCTGGGGGAAAAACTGTTTTTT. Protein: CASGSATLGEKLFF.

The rearrangement links TRBV6-1 to TRBJ2-5; perhaps TRBD2 as D (6 bases). V gave up 6 bases and J gave up 5 bases, with 19 bases separating them. Germline V gives CDR1 MNHNS, CDR2 SASEGT. The CDR3 covers 15 residues. CDR3 region: CASRLQEGLGETQYF. Here the CDR3 DNA reads TGTGCCAGCAGACTACAGGAGGGCCTGGGGGAGACCCAGTACTTC.

The chain joins TRBV7-8 to TRBJ1-5, with D perhaps TRBD1 (6 bases). CDR1 is SGHVS, CDR2 FQNEAQ, per germline. The CDR3 covers 15 residues. V was cut by 7 bases and J by 1 base, with 14 bases left in between. The CDR3 protein is CASNREYASNQPQHF. CDR3 in DNA: TGTGCCAGCAACAGGGAGTATGCAAGCAATCAGCCCCAGCATTTT.

This clone was observed a handful of times. The V and J genes are TRBV19 and TRBJ2-2; either TRBD1 or TRBD2 may fit D (5 bases each). V was clipped by 5 bases and J by 3 bases, with 19 bases between them. In germline, CDR1 is LNHDA, CDR2 SQIVND (reference sequence). This CDR3 has 17 residues. The CDR3 nucleotides are TGTGCCAGTAGTTCCCCGAGGGGACCGGCGGACACCGGGGAGCTGTTTTTT. This translates into CASSSPRGPADTGELFF.

This clone was seen just once. This rearrangement joins TRBV7-2 to TRBJ1-1; unclear D gene. V gave up 2 bases and J gave up 3 bases, with 10 bases separating them. Per germline, CDR1 SGHTA and CDR2 FQGNSA. The CDR3 spans 14 residues. This CDR3 is CASSLRPRDTEAFF. The CDR3 bases are TGTGCCAGCAGCTTACGCCCGAGGGACACTGAAGCTTTCTTT.

The chain carries TRBV19 and TRBJ1-2; TRBD1 agrees at 10 bases. The junction had 10 bases not matched to a gene; V was cut back by 9 bases and J by 6 bases. Germline CDR1 and CDR2: LNHDA and SQIVND (reference sequence). There are 14 residues in the CDR3. The CDR3 nucleotides read TGTGCCAGCGGACAGGGGGAGACCTCAAATGGCTACACCTTC. Translating it yields CASGQGETSNGYTF.

With regard to this clone: In the same sample, other DNA sequences code for this CDR3. Here the CDR3 reads CASSYSGYGYTF. The CDR3 nucleotides are TGTGCCAGCAGTTACTCGGGCTATGGCTACACCTTC. The genes are TRBV6-5 and TRBJ1-2; D gene unclear. Germline V gene lookup returns CDR1 MNHEY and CDR2 SVGAGI. Trimming pared 0 bases from V and 4 bases from J, leaving 3 bases between. This CDR3 is built from 12 residues.

The genes are TRBV18 and TRBJ2-3, with 8 bases aligning to TRBD1. The length of the CDR3 is 15 residues. Germline lookup yields CDR1 KGHSH and CDR2 LQKENI. V gave up 6 bases and J gave up 3 bases; unmatched junction bases: 8. This CDR3 is CASSSQGAGTDTQYF. CDR3 DNA: TGTGCCAGCTCGTCTCAGGGGGCGGGAACAGATACGCAGTATTTT.

This chain connects TRBV7-6 to TRBJ2-1; D perhaps matches TRBD2 (8 bases). CDR1 is SGHVS and CDR2 is FNYEAQ in the germline V gene. With 5 bases removed from V and 10 bases from J, the gap between germline ends came to 18 bases. CDR3 size: 14 residues. CDR3 DNA sequence: TGTGCCAGCAGCGCTCGTATAGCGGGACAGGAGCAGTTCTTC. It is translated as CASSARIAGQEQFF.

V gene TRBV28 combines with J gene TRBJ1-2; perhaps TRBD1 as D (5 bases). The length of the CDR3 is 13 residues. Germline-derived CDR1 and CDR2 are MDHEN and SYDVKM. Trimming left V 6 bases short and J 2 bases short, with 10 bases between. The CDR3 sequence is CASSLSGNYGYTF. The CDR3, as DNA: TGTGCCAGCAGCCTTTCAGGGAACTATGGCTACACCTTC.

V is TRBV4-2 and J is TRBJ1-3; D not certain. CDR3 length equals 11 residues. Per germline, CDR1 LGHNA and CDR2 YNFKEQ. V lost 1 base to trimming and J lost 10 bases, with 5 bases between them. The CDR3 region is CASSQGGTIYF. The CDR3, as DNA: TGTGCCAGCAGCCAAGGCGGGACCATATATTTT.

The chain links TRBV6-6 to TRBJ1-1; D gene uncertain. Trimming took off 3 bases at V and 2 bases at J, with 7 bases between the two ends. The CDR3 covers 13 residues. The germline V gene has CDR1 MNHNY and CDR2 SVGAGI (reference sequence). This CDR3 is CASSYTENTEAFF. In DNA, the CDR3 is TGTGCCAGCAGTTATACAGAAAACACTGAAGCTTTCTTT.

The chain carries TRBV10-3 and TRBJ2-1; 12 nucleotides line up with TRBD2. Looked up from germline, CDR1 is ENHRY and CDR2 is SYGVKD. The CDR3 is 17 amino acids. The V and J ends lost 0 bases and 4 bases, in that order; junction bases with no gene match: 4. The CDR3 loop reads CAISESSSGGEYNEQFF. The CDR3 DNA reads as TGTGCCATCAGTGAGTCGTCTAGCGGGGGGGAATACAATGAGCAGTTCTTC.

The genes are TRBV5-5 and TRBJ2-7, with 9 bases that match TRBD2. CDR1 and CDR2 from the germline V gene are SGHKS and YYEKEE (reference sequence). This CDR3 has 15 residues. The ends lost 0 bases at V and 0 bases at J; junction bases unmatched: 1. CDR3: CASSLELAGSYEQYF. The CDR3 DNA is TGTGCCAGCAGCTTGGAACTAGCGGGCTCCTACGAGCAGTACTTC.

The gene calls are TRBV6-5 and TRBJ1-2, with 8 nucleotides matching TRBD1. The trim removed 5 bases at V and 3 bases at J, leaving 2 bases unmatched. Germline lookup yields CDR1 MNHEY and CDR2 SVGAGI. This CDR3 has 13 amino acids. CDR3 region: CASSQGADYGYTF. CDR3 coding DNA: TGTGCCAGCAGTCAGGGGGCGGACTATGGCTACACCTTC.